The 9 T cell receptor beta chains reported below all come from one sample, sequenced in a study of control samples from healthy donors and cancer patients. Produced via immunoSEQ multiplex PCR; TCRdb's table is partial and in-frame only. The sample comprises 150,000 to 200,000 clones, about 92% of which are singletons, and approximately 1.4% rests with the top ten. Sequenced input: blood. These receptors were obtained from a man younger than 40 in good health.

The chain employs TRBV7-6 and TRBJ1-2; D ambiguous. The V gene's germline CDR1 is SGHVS and CDR2 FNYEAQ. V lost 5 bases and J 0 bases, leaving 16 bases between the germline ends. The length of the CDR3 is 16 residues. CDR3 protein: CASSPKSGTSNYGYTF. As DNA, the CDR3 is TGTGCCAGCAGCCCAAAATCAGGAACCTCTAACTATGGCTACACCTTC.

This clone was detected once. This chain connects TRBV6-6 to TRBJ2-2; D unclear. Germline V gene data show CDR1 as MNHNY and CDR2 as SVGAGI (reference sequence). The CDR3 covers 12 residues. V lost 5 bases and J 5 bases, leaving 6 bases between the germline ends. CDR3: CASSQRTGELFF. In nucleotides, the CDR3 is TGTGCCAGCAGTCAGAGAACCGGGGAGCTGTTTTTT.

The genes are TRBV4-3 and TRBJ1-2; TRBD1 might be the D (5 bases). The germline V and J ends were trimmed by 4 bases and 4 bases, with 16 bases remaining between them. The CDR3 is made up of 15 amino acids. Germline lookup yields CDR1 LGHNA and CDR2 YSLEER. CDR3 DNA sequence: TGCGCCAGCAGCCCCTCTATCGGGGGAGGCTATGGCTACACCTTC. Translation gives CASSPSIGGGYGYTF.

The chain has TRBV7-3 and TRBJ2-5; TRBD1 matches at 11 bases. The germline gives CDR1 SGHTA, CDR2 FQGTGA. V trimming: 0 bases; J trimming: 4 bases; junction bases outside the gene matches: 1. The CDR3 has 15 residues. CDR3 amino acids: CASSLTGTGGETQYF. CDR3 sequence (DNA): TGTGCCAGCAGCTTAACCGGGACAGGGGGAGAGACCCAGTACTTC.

CDR3 DNA sequence: TGCGCCAGCAGCCAGGATACAGGGGATGAGCAGTTCTTC. Encoded protein: CASSQDTGDEQFF. The rearrangement links TRBV4-1 to TRBJ2-1; 7 bases fit TRBD1. CDR1 is MGHRA, CDR2 YSYEKL, per germline. The V segment lost 3 bases and the J segment 8 bases; nucleotides outside the gene matches: 4. The CDR3 runs to 13 residues.

V is TRBV9 and J is TRBJ2-7; maybe TRBD1 (6 bases). The germline CDR1 and CDR2 sequences are SGDLS and YYNGEE. Deletions cut 1 base from V and 6 bases from J, with 14 bases between. The CDR3 is 14 residues long. In DNA form, the CDR3 reads TGTGCCAGCAGCGTACGGGGCCTAGGGGGCGAGCAGTACTTC. Amino acid sequence: CASSVRGLGGEQYF.

The chain carries TRBV2 and TRBJ2-1; TRBD1 is a possible D gene (6 bases). CDR1 SNHLY and CDR2 FYNNEI come from the germline V gene. The length of the CDR3 is 14 residues. The V end lost 4 bases, the J end lost 9 bases, and 16 bases lay between the germline ends. CDR3 sequence (DNA): TGTGCCAGCAGTGTTGGGGGCTTGGGTGGTGAGCAGTTCTTC. Protein: CASSVGGLGGEQFF.

The rearrangement uses TRBV28 and TRBJ1-2, with 11 bases matching TRBD1. The CDR3 totals 13 residues. J gave up 8 bases and V 6 bases, and 5 bases lay outside the gene matches. Germline V gene data show CDR1 as MDHEN and CDR2 as SYDVKM. CDR3 nucleotides: TGTGCCAGCAGCCTAGGGACAGGGGGAGGCTACACCTTC. It yields the protein CASSLGTGGGYTF.

The V gene is TRBV7-6, the J gene TRBJ2-3; D possibly matches TRBD1 or TRBD2 (5 bases each). The germline V gene encodes CDR1 SGHVS and CDR2 FNYEAQ. Trimming pared 0 bases from V and 4 bases from J, leaving 11 bases between. The CDR3 loop spans 15 amino acids. In DNA, the CDR3 is TGTGCCAGCAGCTTAGCCGGTCAGGGACCAGATACGCAGTATTTT. Protein sequence: CASSLAGQGPDTQYF.